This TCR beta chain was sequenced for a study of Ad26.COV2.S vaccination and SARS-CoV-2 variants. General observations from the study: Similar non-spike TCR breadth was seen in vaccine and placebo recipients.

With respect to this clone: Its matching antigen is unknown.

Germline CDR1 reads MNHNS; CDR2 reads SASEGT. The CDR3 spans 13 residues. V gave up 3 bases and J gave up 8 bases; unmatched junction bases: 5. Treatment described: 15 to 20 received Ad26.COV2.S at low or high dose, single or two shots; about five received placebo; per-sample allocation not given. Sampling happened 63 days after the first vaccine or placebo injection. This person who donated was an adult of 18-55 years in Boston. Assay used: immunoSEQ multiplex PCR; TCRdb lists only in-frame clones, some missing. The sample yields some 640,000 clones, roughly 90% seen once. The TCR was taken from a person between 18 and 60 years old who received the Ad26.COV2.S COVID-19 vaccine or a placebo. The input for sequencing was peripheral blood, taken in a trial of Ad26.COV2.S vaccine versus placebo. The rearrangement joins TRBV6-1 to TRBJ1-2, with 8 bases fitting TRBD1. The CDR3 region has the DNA TGTGCCAGCAGTGATACAGGGGGATACGGCTACACCTTC. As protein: CASSDTGGYGYTF.